This record concerns one T cell receptor (beta chain) sequence. Trimming removed 5 bases at V and 3 bases at J, with 15 bases between. CDR3 size: 15 residues. The germline gives CDR1 SGHRS, CDR2 YFSETQ. Authors' processing steps: Estimates of nucleated cell counts were drawn from the amplification of reference gene primers. Clones were read by immunoSEQ multiplex PCR, and TCRdb kept only the in-frame ones, dropping some. That table is the source of V, J and clone size, and D and trimming were worked out from the DNA. The sample includes 95,000 to 150,000 clones, more than 75% of them seen just once. This sample was included in a study of blood T cell repertoires in COVID-19. Across the whole study: T cells, B-cell-depleted T cells, or PBMCs provided the cDNA or gDNA that served as material.

The rearrangement links TRBV5-1 to TRBJ2-1, with D possibly TRBD2 on 6 matching bases. Sequencing was done on a sample of peripheral blood. This sequence originates from a woman aged 50 to 65 with acute or convalescent COVID-19. CDR3 protein: CASRRGTEGYNEQFF. The CDR3 DNA follows: TGCGCCAGCAGGCGCGGGACTGAAGGCTACAATGAGCAGTTCTTC.